This TCR beta chain originates from a study of regulatory T cells in long-lasting Graves disease. In its sample, this clonotype was seen a few times. Its antigen is still unknown. V was cut by 6 bases and J by 4 bases, with 19 bases left in between. The CDR3 runs to 15 residues. Germline V gene data show CDR1 as MDHEN and CDR2 as SYDVKM. In building TCR beta libraries, iRepertoire HTBI primers were used together with Arm-PCR of CDR3 regions. The authors' processing: Identification of gene segments yielded around 64 TRBV and around 13 TRBJ across samples. TCRdb redid the calling of the multiplex PCR reads with MiXCR, one entry per CDR3 protein. These V and J calls are TCRdb output, not the study's own analysis. The sample consists of 300,000 to 500,000 distinct CDR3 sequences, around 21% of them appearing once. Time point: persistent/refractory GD, antithyroid drugs over 5 years with positive TRAb. The TCR library was made from RNA that had been extracted from PBMCs in TRIzol. Enrollment of patients was through an endocrinology department in Xi'an, China. Peripheral blood, 8.5 to 10 milliliters per patient, was collected in EDTA tubes.

Notes on the study in general: Graves' patients with persistent disease showed TCR diversity lower than patients newly diagnosed.

The source was peripheral blood mononuclear cells (PBMCs), collected when the disease was refractory, from a patient treated with antithyroid drugs. J is TRBJ2-7 and V is TRBV28; possibly TRBD1 for D (5 bases). The TCR was taken from a female donor with Graves disease. In DNA, the CDR3 is TGTGCCAGCAGGGGCCCTGGGCAGGGATCATACGAGCAGTACTTC. Translating it yields CASRGPGQGSYEQYF.